Below, 10 T cell receptor beta chains from the same sample are listed, as sequenced in a study of blood T cell repertoires in COVID-19. Here immunoSEQ multiplex PCR was the method, and the copy in TCRdb shows in-frame clones only, minus some. The sample lists about 94,000 clones, roughly 80% occurring once. The sample consisted of peripheral blood. All receptors derive from a human donor in a cohort sampled during active COVID-19.

The genes are TRBV7-9 and TRBJ2-1, with TRBD2 matching 14 bases. With V trimmed by 6 bases and J by 9 bases, 16 bases remained unmatched. Germline-derived CDR1 and CDR2 are SEHNR and FQNEAQ (reference sequence). The CDR3 sequence is 18 residues long. The CDR3 DNA is TGTGCCAGCAGTACCGGGACTAGCGGGAGACCATTTGTGGCTGAGCAGTTCTTC. Protein: CASSTGTSGRPFVAEQFF.

The chain couples TRBV28 to TRBJ2-2; perhaps TRBD2 as D (9 bases). Between the trimmed V and J ends, which lost 6 bases and 7 bases, there was a span of 33 bases. The CDR3 contains 20 residues. Germline V lookup: CDR1 MDHEN, CDR2 SYDVKM. CDR3 protein: CASSRQGRSSGTLRGGELFF. The CDR3, as DNA: TGTGCCAGCAGCCGACAGGGGAGGTCTAGCGGGACACTCCGGGGCGGGGAGCTGTTTTTT.

This clone was seen a few times. The V call is TRBV7-9, the J call TRBJ1-2; D remains ambiguous. The CDR3 spans 13 residues. V lost 6 bases, J lost 8 bases, and 16 bases lay in between. Germline V CDR1 and CDR2: SEHNR, FQNEAQ (reference sequence). CDR3 nucleotides: TGTGCCAGCAGTGGGGTAGGGAGCGACGGCTACACCTTC. As protein: CASSGVGSDGYTF.

DNA of the CDR3: TGTGCCAGCTCACTGAATAGCGGGAGCACCACAGATACGCAGTATTTT. Its protein is CASSLNSGSTTDTQYF. This chain links TRBV18 with TRBJ2-3; 9 bases fit TRBD2. J lost 2 bases, V lost 4 bases, and 7 bases had no gene match. Germline V gene sequence: CDR1 KGHSH, CDR2 LQKENI. The CDR3 loop spans 16 amino acids.

The chain carries TRBV7-9 and TRBJ1-1; 7 nucleotides line up with TRBD1. The germline V gene encodes CDR1 SEHNR and CDR2 FQNEAQ (reference sequence). The CDR3 spans 17 residues. The junction had 9 bases not matched to a gene; V was cut back by 1 base and J by 1 base. In nucleotides, the CDR3 is TGTGCCAGCAGCTTAGGACAGGGAAATGGTAGGAACACTGAAGCTTTCTTT. Translating gives CASSLGQGNGRNTEAFF.

This sequence joins TRBV12-3 or TRBV12-4 and TRBJ1-2; D unresolved. CDR3 length equals 11 residues. Trimming shortened V by 11 bases and J by 4 bases, and 11 bases separated the two germline ends. The DNA of the CDR3 is TGTGCCTCTAGCCCGGGCTATGGCTACACCTTC. This translates into CASSPGYGYTF.

The rearrangement uses TRBV3-1 (or the pseudogene TRBV3-2) and TRBJ2-3; D remains ambiguous. Trimming cost V 3 bases and J 2 bases, with 9 bases left between them. Germline assignment: CDR1 LGHDT and CDR2 YNNKEL (reference sequence). The CDR3 is 14 residues long. As DNA, the CDR3 is TGTGCCAGCAGCCATAGCCAGCCCACAGATACGCAGTATTTT. This codes for CASSHSQPTDTQYF.

This clone has at least ten counts. The CDR3 spells CASSLSGSYGYTF. CDR3 in DNA: TGTGCCAGCAGTTTATCGGGCAGCTATGGCTACACCTTC. This chain links TRBV27 with TRBJ1-2; D is ambiguous. Trimming left V 0 bases short and J 4 bases short, with 6 bases between. Looked up from germline, CDR1 is MNHEY and CDR2 is SMNVEV (reference sequence). The CDR3 length is 13 residues.

The chain has TRBV27 and TRBJ2-4, with 7 nucleotides matching TRBD1. Germline V gene sequence: CDR1 MNHEY, CDR2 SMNVEV (reference sequence). CDR3 length: 15 residues. Trimming took 6 bases from V and 0 from J; bases not matched to a gene: 5. CDR3 sequence reads: CASRTGSLAKNIQYF. The CDR3 DNA follows: TGTGCCAGCAGGACAGGGTCCCTAGCCAAAAACATTCAGTACTTC.

This clone was seen a handful of times. The rearrangement links TRBV6-1 to TRBJ1-2; D remains unclear. The CDR3 has 13 residues. Germline-derived CDR1 and CDR2 are MNHNS and SASEGT. V lost 2 bases to trimming and J lost 8 bases, with 12 bases between them. In nucleotides, the CDR3 is TGTGCCAGCAGTGAATTGGGCAGTGGGGGCTACACCTTC. Translation: CASSELGSGGYTF.